This T cell receptor beta chain was identified during a study of CD8+ T cells in alopecia areata. Overall study findings and caveats: Normal scalp showed lower clonality than lesional scalp, especially alopecia totalis/universalis.

This CDR3 is 15 amino acids long. Germline V gives CDR1 SGDLS, CDR2 YYNGEE. Unmatched junction bases numbered 5, after V lost 2 bases and J lost 3 bases. cDNA reverse transcribed from extracted RNA served as the sequencing template. The repertoire was sequenced with immunoSEQ multiplex PCR; TCRdb's copy has only in-frame clones and lacks some. In the table there are a few hundred thousand clones, less than 45% of which are singletons. Regarding this clone: Its antigen is currently unknown.

The treatment denotes: oral pan-JAK inhibitor, 5-10 mg twice daily. The sequenced sample was CD4+ T cells sorted from blood, obtained between weeks 30 and 35, from a patient treated with tofacitinib. This sequence was found in a human donor with alopecia areata. This chain links TRBV9 with TRBJ2-7; 10 nucleotides line up with TRBD2. CDR3 protein: CASSVGTSEDYEQYF. The CDR3, as DNA: TGTGCCAGCAGCGTCGGGACTAGCGAGGACTACGAGCAGTACTTC.